The 2 T cell receptor beta chains below come from one sample, sequenced in a study of blood T cell repertoires in COVID-19. Assay: immunoSEQ multiplex PCR; the TCRdb copy retains only in-frame clones and omits some. The sample has around 250,000 clones, roughly 84% seen once. The sequenced material came from peripheral blood. These receptors originate from a young woman with acute or convalescent COVID-19.

The gene calls are TRBV5-1 and TRBJ2-5, with a tentative D call TRBD1 (6 bases). CDR1 SGHRS and CDR2 YFSETQ come from the germline V gene. The CDR3 contains 14 residues. V gave up 4 bases and J gave up 5 bases, with 15 bases separating them. The CDR3 DNA reads as TGCGCCAGCAGCCCGGCCCAACAGGGTGAGACCCAGTACTTC. Translated, it gives CASSPAQQGETQYF.

This chain joins TRBV19 and TRBJ1-2; 9 bases are shared with TRBD1. The CDR3 covers 15 residues. Germline CDR1 reads LNHDA; CDR2 reads SQIVND (reference sequence). The V segment lost 5 bases and the J segment 4 bases; nucleotides outside the gene matches: 8. The DNA of the CDR3 is TGTGCCAGTAGTTTGACAGGGGGAGTGAGCTATGGCTACACCTTC. Residues: CASSLTGGVSYGYTF.